This T cell receptor beta chain is drawn from a study of Ad26.COV2.S vaccination and SARS-CoV-2 variants. The wider study: Dosing was one shot or two shots 56 days apart. Findings of the study overall: TCR breadth and depth analyses may have underestimated total T cell responses.

Germline-derived CDR1 and CDR2 are MGHDK and SYGVNS. CDR3 size: 13 residues. V lost 7 bases, J lost 4 bases, and 7 bases stayed unmatched. The sample's treatment: approximately 18 received Ad26.COV2.S at low or high dose, single or two shots; roughly five received placebo; per-sample allocation not given. All samples were drawn on day 63, counting from the first vaccine or placebo injection. This clone was recorded many times. What it binds is unknown. TCRdb's table, derived via immunoSEQ multiplex PCR, lists solely in-frame clones and lacks some. The sample contains about 400,000 clones, approximately 86% of which appear only once.

This receptor was obtained from a person aged 18-60 years who received the Ad26.COV2.S COVID-19 vaccine or a placebo. V is TRBV25-1 and J is TRBJ2-7, with 7 nucleotides matching TRBD1. This material consisted of peripheral blood, taken in a trial of Ad26.COV2.S vaccine versus placebo. CDR3 residues: CASTRQGEYEQYF. The CDR3, as DNA: TGTGCCAGCACCAGACAGGGCGAATACGAGCAGTACTTC.